This T cell receptor (beta chain) was recovered during a study of liver allograft versus peripheral blood T cells. Study context: Repertoires from peripheral blood of liver transplant recipients were compared with those inside their transplanted livers.

TCRdb redid the calling of the reads with MiXCR, one entry per CDR3 protein. This sample has over 7,000 distinct CDR3 sequences, with about a sixth found just once. This clonotype occurred a few times. The sequence was collected from a human patient who had a liver transplant. Some of the T cells may derive from the graft donor.

This CDR3 is CASSSQGKRTEAFF. The CDR3 DNA follows: TGTGCCAGCAGTTCACAGGGAAAGAGGACTGAAGCTTTCTTT. V is TRBV27 and J is TRBJ1-1; tentatively, D is TRBD1 (6 bases). The CDR3 is 14 amino acids. V lost 4 bases and J lost 5, with 14 bases in between. Germline V gene sequence: CDR1 MNHEY, CDR2 SMNVEV (reference sequence).